This TCR beta chain was observed in a study of read filtering for tumor transcriptome and immune sequencing. Molecular barcoded adaptors covering alpha/delta and beta/gamma chains were used on approximately 400 ng RNA. TCRdb recomputed calls from the reads with MiXCR, one row per CDR3 protein. The sample has tens of thousands of distinct CDR3 sequences; roughly 19% are singletons. A few counts support this clonotype. Bone marrow was sampled from every patient at the time of active disease. Trimming at V came to 5 bases and at J to 7 bases, leaving 12 bases not matched to a gene. Per the germline V gene, CDR1 is SGHTA and CDR2 is FQGTGA. The CDR3 has 16 amino acids.

This clonotype originated in a donor at least 40 years old with multiple myeloma. Input material: a population of CD138-negative cells sorted from bone marrow. This sequence joins TRBV7-3 and TRBJ2-3; 10 nucleotides match TRBD2. CDR3 amino acids: CASSPGSSGSVNTQYF. In DNA, the CDR3 is TGTGCCAGCAGCCCCGGGTCTAGCGGGAGTGTCAATACGCAGTATTTT.